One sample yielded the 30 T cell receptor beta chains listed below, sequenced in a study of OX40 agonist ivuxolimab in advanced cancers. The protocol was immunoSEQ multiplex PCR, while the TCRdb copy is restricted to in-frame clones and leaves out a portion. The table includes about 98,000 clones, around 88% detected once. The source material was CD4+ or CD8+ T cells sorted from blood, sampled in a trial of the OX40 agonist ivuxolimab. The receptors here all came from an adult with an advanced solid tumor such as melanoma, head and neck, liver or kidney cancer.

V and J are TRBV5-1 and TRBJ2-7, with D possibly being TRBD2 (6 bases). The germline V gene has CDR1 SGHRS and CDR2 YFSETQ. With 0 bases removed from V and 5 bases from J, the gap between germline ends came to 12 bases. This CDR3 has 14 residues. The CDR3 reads CASSLGGVGDEQYF. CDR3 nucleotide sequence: TGCGCCAGCAGCTTGGGCGGGGTGGGGGACGAGCAGTACTTC.

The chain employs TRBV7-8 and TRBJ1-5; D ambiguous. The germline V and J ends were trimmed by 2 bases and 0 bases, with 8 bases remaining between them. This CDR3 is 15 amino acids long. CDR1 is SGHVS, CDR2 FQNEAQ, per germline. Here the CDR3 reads CASSLLGFSNQPQHF. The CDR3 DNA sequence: TGTGCCAGCAGCTTACTAGGGTTTAGCAATCAGCCCCAGCATTTT.

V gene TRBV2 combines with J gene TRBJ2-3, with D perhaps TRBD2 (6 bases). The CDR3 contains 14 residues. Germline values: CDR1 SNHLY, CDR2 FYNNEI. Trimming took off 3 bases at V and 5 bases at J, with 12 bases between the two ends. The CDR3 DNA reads TGTGCCAGCAGTGAGACTAGTGCGGGAGATACGCAGTATTTT. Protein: CASSETSAGDTQYF.

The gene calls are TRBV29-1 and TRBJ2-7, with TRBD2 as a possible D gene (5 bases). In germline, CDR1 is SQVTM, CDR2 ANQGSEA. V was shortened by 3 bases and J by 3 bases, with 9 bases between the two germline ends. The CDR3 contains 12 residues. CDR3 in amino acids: CSVESGNYEQYF. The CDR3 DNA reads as TGCAGCGTTGAGTCCGGGAACTACGAGCAGTACTTC.

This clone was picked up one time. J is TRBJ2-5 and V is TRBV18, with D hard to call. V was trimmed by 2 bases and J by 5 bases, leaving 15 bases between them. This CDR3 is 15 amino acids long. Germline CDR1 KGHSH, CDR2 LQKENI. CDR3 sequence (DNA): TGTGCCAGCTCACCAAGTTCGAGCAGCTGGGAGACCCAGTACTTC. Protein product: CASSPSSSSWETQYF.

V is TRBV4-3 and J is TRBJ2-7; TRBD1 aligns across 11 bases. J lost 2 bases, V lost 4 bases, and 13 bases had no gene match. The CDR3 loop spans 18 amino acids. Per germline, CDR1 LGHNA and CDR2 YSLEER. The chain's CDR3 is CASSRTTSGQGEPYEQYF. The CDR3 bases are TGCGCCAGCAGCCGCACCACCTCGGGACAGGGGGAACCCTACGAGCAGTACTTC.

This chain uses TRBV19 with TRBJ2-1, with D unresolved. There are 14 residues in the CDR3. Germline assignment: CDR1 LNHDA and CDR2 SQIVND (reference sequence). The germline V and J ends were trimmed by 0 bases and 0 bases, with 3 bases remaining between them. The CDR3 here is CASSIDPSYNEQFF. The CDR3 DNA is TGTGCCAGTAGTATAGATCCCTCCTACAATGAGCAGTTCTTC.

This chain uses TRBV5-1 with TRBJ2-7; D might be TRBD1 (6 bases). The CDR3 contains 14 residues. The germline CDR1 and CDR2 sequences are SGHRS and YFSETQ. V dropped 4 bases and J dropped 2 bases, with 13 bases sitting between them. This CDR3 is CASSPPGTTYEQYF. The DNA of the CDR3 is TGCGCCAGCAGCCCGCCCGGGACAACCTACGAGCAGTACTTC.

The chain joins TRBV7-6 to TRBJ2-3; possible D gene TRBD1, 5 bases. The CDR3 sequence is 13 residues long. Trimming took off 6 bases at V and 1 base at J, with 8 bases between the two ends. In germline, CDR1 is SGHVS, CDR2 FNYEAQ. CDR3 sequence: CASSPTGTDTQYF. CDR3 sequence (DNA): TGTGCCAGCAGTCCGACAGGCACAGATACGCAGTATTTT.

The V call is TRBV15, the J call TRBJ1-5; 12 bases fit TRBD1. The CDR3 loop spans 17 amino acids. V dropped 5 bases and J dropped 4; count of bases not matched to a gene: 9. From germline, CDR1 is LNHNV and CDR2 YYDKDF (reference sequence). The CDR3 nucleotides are TGTGCCACCAGCGCTCGGCGGGGACAGGGGGCGAATCAGCCCCAGCATTTT. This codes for CATSARRGQGANQPQHF.

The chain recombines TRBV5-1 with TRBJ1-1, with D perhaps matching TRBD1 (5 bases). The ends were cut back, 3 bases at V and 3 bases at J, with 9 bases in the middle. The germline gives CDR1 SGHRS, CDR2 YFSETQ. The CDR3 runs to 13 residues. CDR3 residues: CASSWGGDTEAFF. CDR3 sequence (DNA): TGCGCCAGCAGCTGGGGGGGAGACACTGAAGCTTTCTTT.

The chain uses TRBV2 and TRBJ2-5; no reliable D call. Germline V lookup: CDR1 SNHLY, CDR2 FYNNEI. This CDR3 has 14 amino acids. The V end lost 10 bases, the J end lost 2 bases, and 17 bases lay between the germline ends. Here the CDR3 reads CATSPLGVQETQYF. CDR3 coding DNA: TGTGCCACCTCCCCACTTGGGGTACAAGAGACCCAGTACTTC.

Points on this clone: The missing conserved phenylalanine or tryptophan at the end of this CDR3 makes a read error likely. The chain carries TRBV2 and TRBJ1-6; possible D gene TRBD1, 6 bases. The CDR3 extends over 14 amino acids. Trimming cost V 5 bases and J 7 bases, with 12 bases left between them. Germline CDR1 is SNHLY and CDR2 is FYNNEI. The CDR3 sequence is CASSTGIPNSPLHL. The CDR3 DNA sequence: TGTGCCAGCAGTACAGGGATCCCCAATTCACCCCTCCACCTT.

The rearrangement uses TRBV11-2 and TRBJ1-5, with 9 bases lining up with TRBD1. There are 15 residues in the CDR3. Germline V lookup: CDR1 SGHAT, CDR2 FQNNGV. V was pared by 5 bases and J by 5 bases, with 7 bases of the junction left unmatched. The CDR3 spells CASSRGTGIDQPQHF. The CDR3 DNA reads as TGTGCCAGCAGCCGGGGGACAGGGATCGATCAGCCCCAGCATTTT.

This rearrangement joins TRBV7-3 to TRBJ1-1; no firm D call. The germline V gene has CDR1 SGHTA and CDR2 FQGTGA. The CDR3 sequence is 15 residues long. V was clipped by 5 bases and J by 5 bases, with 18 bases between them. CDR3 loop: CASSRTSEASTEAFF. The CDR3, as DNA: TGTGCCAGCAGCCGTACGAGTGAGGCGTCAACTGAAGCTTTCTTT.

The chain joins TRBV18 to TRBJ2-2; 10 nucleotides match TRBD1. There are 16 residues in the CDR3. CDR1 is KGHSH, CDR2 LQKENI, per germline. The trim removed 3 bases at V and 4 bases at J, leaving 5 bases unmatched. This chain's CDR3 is CASSPGTGDVTGELFF. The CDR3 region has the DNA TGTGCCAGCTCACCTGGGACAGGGGATGTCACCGGGGAGCTGTTTTTT. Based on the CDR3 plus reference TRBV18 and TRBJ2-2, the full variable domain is NAGVMQNPRHLVRRRGQEARLRCSPMKGHSHVYWYRQLPEEGLKFMVYLQKENIIDESGMPKERFSAEFPKEGPSILRIQQVVRGDSAAYFCASSPGTGDVTGELFFGEGSRLTVL.

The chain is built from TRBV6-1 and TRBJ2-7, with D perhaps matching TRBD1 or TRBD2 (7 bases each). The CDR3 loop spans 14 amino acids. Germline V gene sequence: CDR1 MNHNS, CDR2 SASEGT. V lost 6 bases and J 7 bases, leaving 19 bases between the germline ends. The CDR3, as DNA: TGTGCCAGCAGCCCCAGGGGGGGGGCGGGGGAGCAGTACTTC. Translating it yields CASSPRGGAGEQYF.

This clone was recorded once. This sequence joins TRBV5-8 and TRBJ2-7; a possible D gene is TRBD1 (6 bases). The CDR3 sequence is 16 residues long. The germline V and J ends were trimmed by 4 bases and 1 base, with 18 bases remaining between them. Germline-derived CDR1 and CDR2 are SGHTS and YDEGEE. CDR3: CASSPTGTLLSYEQYF. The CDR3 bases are TGTGCCAGCAGCCCGACCGGGACACTCCTTTCCTACGAGCAGTACTTC.

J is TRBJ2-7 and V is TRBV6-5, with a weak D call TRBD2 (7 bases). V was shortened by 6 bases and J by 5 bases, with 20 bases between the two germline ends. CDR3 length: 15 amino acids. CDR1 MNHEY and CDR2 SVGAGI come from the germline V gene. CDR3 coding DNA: TGTGCCAGCAGCAAAGAGGGGGGGCTCGGGGACGAGCAGTACTTC. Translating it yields CASSKEGGLGDEQYF.

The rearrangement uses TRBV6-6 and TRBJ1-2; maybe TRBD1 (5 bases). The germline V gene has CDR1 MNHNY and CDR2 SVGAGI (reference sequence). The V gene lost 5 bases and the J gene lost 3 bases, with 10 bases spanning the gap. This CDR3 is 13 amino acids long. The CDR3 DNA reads TGTGCCAGCAGTACGACAGACGACTATGGCTACACCTTC. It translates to CASSTTDDYGYTF.

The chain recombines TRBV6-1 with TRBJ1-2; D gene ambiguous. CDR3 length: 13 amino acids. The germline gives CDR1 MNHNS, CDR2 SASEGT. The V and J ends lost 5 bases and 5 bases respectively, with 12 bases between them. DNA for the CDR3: TGTGCCAGCAGTTTGACGGGCGAATATGGCTACACCTTC. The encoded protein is CASSLTGEYGYTF.

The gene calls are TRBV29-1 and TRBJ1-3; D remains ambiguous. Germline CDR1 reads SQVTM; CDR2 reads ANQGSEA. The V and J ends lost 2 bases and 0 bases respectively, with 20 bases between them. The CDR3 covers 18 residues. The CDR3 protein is CSVESGGQPPLSGNTIYF. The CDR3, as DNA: TGCAGCGTTGAATCAGGAGGGCAGCCGCCGCTCTCTGGAAACACCATATATTTT.

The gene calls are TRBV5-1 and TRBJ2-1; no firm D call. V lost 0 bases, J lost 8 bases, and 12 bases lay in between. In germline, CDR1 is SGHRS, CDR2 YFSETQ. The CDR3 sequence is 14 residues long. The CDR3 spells CASSLDGLRDEQFF. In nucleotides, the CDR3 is TGCGCCAGCAGCTTGGATGGCCTTCGGGATGAGCAGTTCTTC. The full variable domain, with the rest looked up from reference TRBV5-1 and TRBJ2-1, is KAGVTQTPRYLIKTRGQQVTLSCSPISGHRSVSWYQQTPGQGLQFLFEYFSETQRNKGNFPGRFSGRQFSNSRSEMNVSTLELGDSALYLCASSLDGLRDEQFFGPGTRLTVL.

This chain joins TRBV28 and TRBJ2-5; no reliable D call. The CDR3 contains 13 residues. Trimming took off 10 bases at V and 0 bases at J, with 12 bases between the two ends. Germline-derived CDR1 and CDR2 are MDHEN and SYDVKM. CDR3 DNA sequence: TGTGCCACCACGAGCAGTCACCAAGAGACCCAGTACTTC. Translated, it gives CATTSSHQETQYF.

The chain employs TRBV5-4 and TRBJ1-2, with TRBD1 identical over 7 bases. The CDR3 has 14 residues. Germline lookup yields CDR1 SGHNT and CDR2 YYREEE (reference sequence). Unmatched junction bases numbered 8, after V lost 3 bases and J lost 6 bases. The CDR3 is CASSSGQRPDGYTF. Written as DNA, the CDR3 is TGTGCCAGCAGCTCGGGACAGCGACCGGATGGCTACACCTTC.

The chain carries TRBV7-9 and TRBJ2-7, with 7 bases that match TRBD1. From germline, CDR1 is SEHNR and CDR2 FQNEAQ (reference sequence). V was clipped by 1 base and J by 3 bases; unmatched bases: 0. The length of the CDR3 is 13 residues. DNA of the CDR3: TGTGCCAGCAGCTTAGGGACAGGCTACGAGCAGTACTTC. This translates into CASSLGTGYEQYF.

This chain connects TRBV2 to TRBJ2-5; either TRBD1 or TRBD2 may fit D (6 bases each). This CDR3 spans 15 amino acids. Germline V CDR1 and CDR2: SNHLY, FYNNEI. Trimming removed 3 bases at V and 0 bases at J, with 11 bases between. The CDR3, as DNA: TGTGCCAGCAGTGAGGACGGGGGCGACCAAGAGACCCAGTACTTC. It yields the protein CASSEDGGDQETQYF.

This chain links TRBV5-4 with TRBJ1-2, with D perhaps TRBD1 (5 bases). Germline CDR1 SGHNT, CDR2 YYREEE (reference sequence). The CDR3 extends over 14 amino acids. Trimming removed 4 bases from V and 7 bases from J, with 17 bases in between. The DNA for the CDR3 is TGTGCCAGCAGCGCCGCGACAGTATACAGTGGCTACACCTTC. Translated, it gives CASSAATVYSGYTF.

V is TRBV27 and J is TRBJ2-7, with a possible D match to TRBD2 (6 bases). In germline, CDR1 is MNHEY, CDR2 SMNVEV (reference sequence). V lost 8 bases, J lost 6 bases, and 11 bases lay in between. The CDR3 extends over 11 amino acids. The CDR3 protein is CASGGFGEQYF. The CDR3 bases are TGTGCCAGCGGGGGGTTTGGCGAGCAGTACTTC.

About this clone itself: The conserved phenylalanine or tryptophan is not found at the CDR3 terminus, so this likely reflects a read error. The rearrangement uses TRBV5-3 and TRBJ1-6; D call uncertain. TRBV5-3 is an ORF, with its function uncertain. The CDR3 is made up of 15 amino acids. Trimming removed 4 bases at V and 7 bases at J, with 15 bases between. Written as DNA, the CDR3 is TGTGCCAGAAGCCTTCCCTCGATGGTGAATTCACCCCTCCACCTT. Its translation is CARSLPSMVNSPLHL.